Presented here are 26 T cell receptor beta chains from one specimen sequenced in a study of Ad26.COV2.S vaccination and SARS-CoV-2 variants. Treatment in this sample: around 19 received Ad26.COV2.S at low or high dose, single or two shots; roughly 5 received placebo; per-sample allocation not given. Sampling was done on day 63 after the first vaccine or placebo injection. Libraries were prepared by immunoSEQ multiplex PCR; TCRdb keeps only in-frame clonotypes and omits some of them. This sample carries 400,000 to 450,000 clones, about 90% of them seen once, and the ten largest clones take under 2%. Sequencing used peripheral blood, obtained in a trial of Ad26.COV2.S vaccine versus placebo. These receptors came from a person between 18 and 65 years old who received the Ad26.COV2.S COVID-19 vaccine or a placebo.

The chain couples TRBV2 to TRBJ2-3; 9 nucleotides line up with TRBD2. Germline loops: CDR1 SNHLY, CDR2 FYNNEI. V lost 8 bases, J lost 1 base, and 10 bases stayed unmatched. The CDR3 sequence is 16 residues long. The CDR3 loop is CASRLAGSLRTDTQYF. In DNA, the CDR3 is TGTGCCAGCCGGCTAGCGGGGTCCCTCCGCACAGATACGCAGTATTTT.

DNA for the CDR3: TGTGCCAGCAGCGCAACCTGGATGACAGCTAGGGGCGATGAGCAGTTCTTC. Amino acid sequence: CASSATWMTARGDEQFF. V is TRBV7-9 and J is TRBJ2-1; D may be TRBD1 (5 bases). This CDR3 is 17 amino acids long. The V end lost 5 bases, the J end lost 8 bases, and 25 bases lay between the germline ends. Germline values: CDR1 SEHNR, CDR2 FQNEAQ (reference sequence).

This clone was recorded once. The genes are TRBV15 and TRBJ2-2; D gene uncertain. Trimming removed 0 bases at V and 5 bases at J, with 7 bases between. Germline V gives CDR1 LNHNV, CDR2 YYDKDF (reference sequence). This CDR3 is built from 14 residues. The CDR3 sequence: CATSRDKVTGELFF. DNA for the CDR3: TGTGCCACCAGCAGAGATAAGGTGACCGGGGAGCTGTTTTTT.

The chain uses TRBV6-6 and TRBJ1-1; D gene unclear. This CDR3 has 12 residues. The V end was cut by 8 bases, the J end by 5 bases, with 12 bases between. The germline V gene encodes CDR1 MNHNY and CDR2 SVGAGI (reference sequence). The CDR3 nucleotides are TGTGCCAGCGCCGGGCTCTTAACTGAAGCTTTCTTT. Translation: CASAGLLTEAFF.

The CDR3 is CASSQAPGQGFGEQFF. The CDR3 DNA is TGCGCCAGCAGCCAAGCGCCGGGACAGGGGTTCGGTGAGCAGTTCTTC. This sequence joins TRBV4-1 and TRBJ2-1, with 10 bases that match TRBD1. Germline CDR1 is MGHRA and CDR2 is YSYEKL. This CDR3 contains 16 residues. Losses at the gene ends were 1 base for V and 9 bases for J; bases not matched to a gene: 9.

This clone has just a few counts. The chain recombines TRBV6-5 with TRBJ1-2; TRBD1 is a possible D gene (6 bases). The ends were cut back, 5 bases at V and 7 bases at J, with 14 bases in the middle. Germline V gives CDR1 MNHEY, CDR2 SVGAGI. The CDR3 contains 13 residues. The CDR3 coding sequence is TGTGCCAGCAGTCCCAGGGGTATCGGTGGCTACACCTTC. Translating gives CASSPRGIGGYTF.

The chain carries TRBV30 and TRBJ2-4; D unclear. Germline V gene data show CDR1 as GTSNPN and CDR2 as SVGIG (reference sequence). This CDR3 has 12 residues. V lost 4 bases to trimming and J lost 3 bases, with 7 bases between them. The CDR3 sequence: CAWKAVKNIQYF. CDR3 sequence (DNA): TGTGCCTGGAAGGCCGTCAAAAACATTCAGTACTTC.

Remarks on this clone: This sample includes further DNA sequences coding for the same CDR3. The chain links TRBV5-6 to TRBJ1-1; D is ambiguous. The CDR3 runs to 13 residues. In germline, CDR1 is SGHDT, CDR2 YYEEEE. V lost 0 bases to trimming and J lost 1 base, with 4 bases between them. CDR3 DNA: TGTGCCAGCAGCTTGGCGGGGAACACTGAAGCTTTCTTT. Its protein product is CASSLAGNTEAFF.

This chain links TRBV5-8 with TRBJ1-1; D unresolved. Trimming removed 0 bases at V and 1 base at J, with 4 bases between. CDR1 and CDR2 from the germline V gene are SGHTS and YDEGEE. This CDR3 spans 13 amino acids. CDR3 nucleotide sequence: TGTGCCAGCAGCTTGGCCGAGAACACTGAAGCTTTCTTT. It specifies CASSLAENTEAFF.

The V gene is TRBV5-1, the J gene TRBJ2-7; 9 positions match TRBD1. Germline CDR1 and CDR2: SGHRS and YFSETQ. Trimming took 3 bases from V and 5 from J; bases not matched to a gene: 12. CDR3 length: 16 residues. The CDR3 DNA reads TGCGCCAGCAGCTCCATCCTGACAGGGGGTGGGAACGAGCAGTACTTC. Translated: CASSSILTGGGNEQYF.

J is TRBJ2-1 and V is TRBV7-2, with unresolved D. The V gene lost 1 base and the J gene lost 6 bases, with 16 bases spanning the gap. This CDR3 contains 16 residues. From germline, CDR1 is SGHTA and CDR2 FQGNSA. The CDR3 sequence: CASSLVWEGWANEQFF. As DNA, the CDR3 is TGTGCCAGCAGCTTAGTCTGGGAAGGTTGGGCCAATGAGCAGTTCTTC.

CDR3: CATSDSPPDYGYTF. CDR3 sequence (DNA): TGTGCCACCAGTGATTCTCCGCCAGACTATGGCTACACCTTC. The genes are TRBV24-1 and TRBJ1-2; D unclear. Trimming pared 2 bases from V and 3 bases from J, leaving 9 bases between. The CDR3 is 14 amino acids. The germline V gene encodes CDR1 KGHDR and CDR2 SFDVKD.

Turning to this clone: Other DNA sequences in this sample translate to the same CDR3. The rearrangement links TRBV28 to TRBJ1-1; the D is unclear. Germline loops: CDR1 MDHEN, CDR2 SYDVKM. V was trimmed by 2 bases and J by 1 base, leaving 2 bases between them. The CDR3 sequence is 12 residues long. CDR3 sequence reads: CASSLRNTEAFF. The CDR3 DNA follows: TGTGCCAGCAGTTTACGGAACACTGAAGCTTTCTTT.

The rearrangement uses TRBV9 and TRBJ2-3; tentatively, D is TRBD1 or TRBD2 (7 bases each). This CDR3 spans 16 amino acids. Trimming took off 7 bases at V and 2 bases at J, with 20 bases between the two ends. Germline CDR1 reads SGDLS; CDR2 reads YYNGEE. The CDR3 nucleotides are TGTGCCAGCTGGACTAGTCAGGGGGAATTCACAGATACGCAGTATTTT. It encodes CASWTSQGEFTDTQYF.

This clone was seen only once. The chain is built from TRBV28 and TRBJ2-7; 9 bases map to TRBD1. J gave up 2 bases and V 8 bases, and 7 bases lay outside the gene matches. CDR3 length: 14 amino acids. In germline, CDR1 is MDHEN, CDR2 SYDVKM. This CDR3 reads CASRRQGVTYEQYF. Written as DNA, the CDR3 is TGTGCCAGCCGAAGACAGGGGGTAACCTACGAGCAGTACTTC.

The CDR3 coding sequence is TGTGCCAGCAGTAAGAGTGGGCTTGTAGGCTACACCTTC. This translates into CASSKSGLVGYTF. V is TRBV3-1 (or the pseudogene TRBV3-2) and J is TRBJ1-2, with D uncertain. Germline loops: CDR1 LGHDT, CDR2 YNNKEL (reference sequence). This CDR3 spans 13 amino acids. Trimming took off 6 bases at V and 8 bases at J, with 16 bases between the two ends.

This rearrangement joins TRBV4-3 to TRBJ2-7; 8 bases are a match to TRBD2. J lost 4 bases, V lost 4 bases, and 18 bases had no gene match. CDR3 length: 18 amino acids. Looked up from germline, CDR1 is LGHNA and CDR2 is YSLEER. The CDR3 sequence is CASSLRGPAGEVRYEQYF. CDR3 coding DNA: TGCGCCAGCAGCCTAAGAGGACCAGCGGGGGAGGTCAGGTACGAGCAGTACTTC.

V and J are TRBV15 and TRBJ1-1; no firm D call. The CDR3 extends over 12 amino acids. The V gene lost 4 bases and the J gene lost 0 bases, with 3 bases spanning the gap. CDR1 LNHNV and CDR2 YYDKDF come from the germline V gene (reference sequence). The CDR3 sequence: CATSTLNTEAFF. The CDR3 DNA is TGTGCCACCAGCACGTTGAACACTGAAGCTTTCTTT.

The gene calls are TRBV7-2 and TRBJ2-3; D is undetermined. The CDR3 extends over 15 amino acids. Trimming pared 1 base from V and 0 bases from J, leaving 8 bases between. Germline CDR1 reads SGHTA; CDR2 reads FQGNSA. The CDR3 spells CASSLDHPSTDTQYF. CDR3 in DNA: TGTGCCAGCAGCTTAGACCATCCTAGCACAGATACGCAGTATTTT.

V gene TRBV6-2 or TRBV6-3 combines with J gene TRBJ2-7; possible D gene TRBD1, 6 bases. Germline CDR1 is MNHEY and CDR2 is SVGEGT. V lost 0 bases and J lost 3, with 12 bases in between. This CDR3 is 15 amino acids long. CDR3 loop: CASSYSRPQGYEQYF. CDR3 nucleotide sequence: TGTGCCAGCAGTTACTCCCGGCCACAGGGCTACGAGCAGTACTTC.

The chain carries TRBV9 and TRBJ2-3, with 7 bases identical to TRBD1. The CDR3 is 16 residues long. The V segment lost 4 bases and the J segment 0 bases; nucleotides outside the gene matches: 8. Looked up from germline, CDR1 is SGDLS and CDR2 is YYNGEE. This chain's CDR3 is CASSSAGTASTDTQYF. The DNA of the CDR3 is TGTGCCAGCAGCTCTGCCGGGACAGCTAGCACAGATACGCAGTATTTT.

This sequence joins TRBV7-9 and TRBJ2-3, with no clear D. V was cut by 4 bases and J by 6 bases, with 8 bases left in between. The CDR3 consists of 12 residues. Germline V gives CDR1 SEHNR, CDR2 FQNEAQ (reference sequence). CDR3 residues: CASSSLSDTQYF. In DNA, the CDR3 is TGTGCCAGCAGCTCCCTATCCGATACGCAGTATTTT.

V is TRBV27 and J is TRBJ2-7; D not resolved. The CDR3 is made up of 13 amino acids. The V end lost 0 bases, the J end lost 6 bases, and 9 bases lay between the germline ends. CDR1 is MNHEY, CDR2 SMNVEV, per germline (reference sequence). The CDR3 DNA reads TGTGCCAGCAGTTTATCCTGGGGTGGCGAGCAGTACTTC. Its translation: CASSLSWGGEQYF.

The J gene is TRBJ2-4, the V gene TRBV10-2; 10 bases line up with TRBD1. Germline CDR1 WSHSY, CDR2 SAAADI. This CDR3 has 14 residues. V lost 6 bases and J lost 8; bases outside the gene matches: 7. The CDR3, as DNA: TGCGCCAGCAGGGGACAGGGGTCCTTGGACATTCAGTACTTC. Translated: CASRGQGSLDIQYF.

The chain uses TRBV28 and TRBJ1-3; tentative D call: TRBD1 (6 bases). With 4 bases removed from V and 3 bases from J, the gap between germline ends came to 16 bases. Germline values: CDR1 MDHEN, CDR2 SYDVKM. The CDR3 has 16 amino acids. The CDR3 nucleotides are TGTGCCAGCAGTTCGAAAGTACAGGGTTTTGGAAACACCATATATTTT. Protein sequence: CASSSKVQGFGNTIYF.

The J gene is TRBJ1-1, the V gene TRBV30; 7 nucleotides align to TRBD1. V lost 3 bases, J lost 4 bases, and 11 bases stayed unmatched. This CDR3 spans 15 amino acids. Germline values: CDR1 GTSNPN, CDR2 SVGIG (reference sequence). The CDR3 DNA reads as TGTGCCTGGAGCCGCCAGACAGGGAGGGGCACTGAAGCTTTCTTT. The encoded protein is CAWSRQTGRGTEAFF.